The clone carrying this TCR beta chain was observed a few times. No antigen is known for it. Trimming removed 6 bases at V and 5 bases at J, with 19 bases between. Germline V gene lookup returns CDR1 SGHTA and CDR2 FQGTGA. The CDR3 has 15 residues. A NOSPECS grade of at least 4, a Clinical Activity Score of at least 3 and duration under 3 months were recorded in ophthalmopathy patients. Pregnant or lactating patients were excluded, as were those with uncontrolled infection or other autoimmune disease. This record belongs to a study of T cells in Graves' hyperthyroidism and ophthalmopathy. TCR beta CDR3 sequences were amplified from RNA transcripts. During a first-round RT-PCR of the TCR CDR3, the HTBI primer set was used. Each CDR3 protein gets one entry after TCRdb re-called the multiplex PCR reads with MiXCR. Of over 500,000 distinct CDR3 sequences detected, roughly 16% appear once; the ten largest clones hold approximately 30%.

Whole-study results and caveats: A 13 V-J model separated ophthalmopathy from stable hyperthyroidism. Most thyroid clonotypes that were expanded above 0.001 also turned up in blood.

The origin of this receptor is a woman in her 30s with Graves' ophthalmopathy. J is TRBJ1-2 and V is TRBV7-3; D gene unclear. The sample was blood. This CDR3 reads CASSTGPEDGYGYTF. CDR3 in DNA: TGTGCCAGCAGTACGGGTCCTGAGGACGGGTATGGCTACACCTTC.